The 27 T cell receptor beta chains below all came from one sample that was sequenced in a study of Graves' ophthalmopathy and Graves' hyperthyroidism (dated by TCRdb to 2016 to 2019). Data came from an Illumina HiSeq 2000. For repertoire sequencing, the TCR beta CDR3 regions were amplified from RNA transcripts. A first-round RT-PCR used HTBI primers with the Qiagen OneStep RT-PCR kit, followed by a second-round multiplex PCR, size selection and purification. TCRdb applied fastp at Q25 and MiXCR to the public reads, then kept only in-frame beta chains. A single entry per CDR3 protein holds the most common genes and DNA from its merged rows. This sample has 13,000 to 15,000 distinct CDR3 sequences in its table, and about half of those were observed once. Jointly, the top ten make up around 50% of the sample. Source material: peripheral blood. The receptors stem from a woman between 25 and 40 years old with Graves' ophthalmopathy. Donor details come from another sample of the same person, matched by shared clones.

In the case of this clonotype: A much larger clone lies one base from this, so it may be a read error. The CDR3 does not end in the conserved phenylalanine or tryptophan, so this is likely a read error. V is TRBV20-1 and J is TRBJ2-7; D remains ambiguous. Between the trimmed V and J ends, which lost 5 bases and 5 bases, there was a span of 16 bases. The CDR3 runs 13 residues. The V gene's germline CDR1 is DFQATT and CDR2 SNEGSKA (reference sequence). The CDR3, as DNA: TGCAGTGCTGCACTGGTCCTGGGGAACGAGCAGTACCTC. It encodes CSAALVLGNEQYL.

A word on this clonotype: The final CDR3 position lacks the conserved phenylalanine or tryptophan, pointing to a likely read error. The gene calls are TRBV7-6 and TRBJ2-2; D is perhaps TRBD2 (6 bases). This CDR3 spans 14 amino acids. The germline CDR1 and CDR2 sequences are SGHVS and FNYEAQ. CDR3 bases: TGTGCCAGCAAGAAAACGGCGGGAACCGGGGAACTGTTTTAT. It specifies CASKKTAGTGELFY.

V usage is TRBV19 and J usage is TRBJ2-3; D is uncertain. Germline loops: CDR1 LNHDA, CDR2 SQIVND (reference sequence). This CDR3 region has 14 residues. Trimming cost V 4 bases and J 2 bases, with 10 bases left between them. In DNA, the CDR3 is TGTGCCAGTAGTACGCGAGCTCTCACAGATACGCAGTATTTT. This gives the protein CASSTRALTDTQYF. Together with reference TRBV19 and TRBJ2-3, the CDR3 gives the full variable domain: DGGITQSPKYLFRKEGQNVTLSCEQNLNHDAMYWYRQDPGQGLRLIYYSQIVNDFQKGDIAEGYSVSREKKESFPLTVTSAQKNPTAFYLCASSTRALTDTQYFGPGTRLTVL.

The rearrangement uses TRBV5-1 and TRBJ2-1; 9 bases match TRBD2. With V trimmed by 4 bases and J by 2 bases, 4 bases remained unmatched. Germline V gives CDR1 SGHRS, CDR2 YFSETQ. The CDR3 is made up of 15 amino acids. CDR3 sequence (DNA): TGCGCCAGCAGCCGTGTAGCGGGAGCCTACAATGAGCAGTTCTTC. Amino acids: CASSRVAGAYNEQFF.

As concerns this clonotype: At one boundary the junction diverges from the germline segment, which might be a read error. This chain links TRBV7-7 with TRBJ2-5; D might be TRBD1 or TRBD2, each matching 5 bases. Germline assignment: CDR1 SSHAT and CDR2 FNYEAQ (reference sequence). The CDR3 covers 14 residues. The CDR3 here is CASSLVGTQETQYF. The CDR3 DNA reads TGTGCTAGCAGCTTAGTCGGGACCCAAGAGACCCAGTACTTC.

This clonotype was observed many times. This chain connects TRBV28 to TRBJ2-7; D may match TRBD1 or TRBD2 (6 bases each). Germline V gene lookup returns CDR1 MDHEN and CDR2 SYDVKM. The CDR3 is 13 amino acids. V was cut by 7 bases and J by 6 bases, with 16 bases left in between. This chain's CDR3 is CASTKGGTCEQYV. CDR3 bases: TGTGCCAGCACCAAGGGGGGTACCTGCGAGCAGTACGTC.

This clonotype was seen once. The gene calls are TRBV7-2 and TRBJ1-6, with D perhaps matching TRBD1 (6 bases). The CDR3 spans 15 residues. Trimming cost V 5 bases and J 5 bases, with 13 bases left between them. In germline, CDR1 is SGHTA, CDR2 FQGNSA. Here the CDR3 reads CASSPWTANNSPLHF. CDR3 nucleotide sequence: TGTGCCAGCAGCCCATGGACAGCTAATAATTCACCCCTCCACTTT.

This clonotype ranks as medium-sized (0.01 to 0.1%). The chain links TRBV6-1 to TRBJ1-2; no definite D call. This CDR3 contains 12 residues. The germline V gene encodes CDR1 MNHNS and CDR2 SASEGT. V lost 2 bases and J 1 base, leaving 2 bases between the germline ends. The chain's CDR3 is CASSERNYGYTF. In DNA form, the CDR3 reads TGTGCCAGCAGTGAACGTAACTATGGCTACACCTTC.

The chain is built from TRBV6-1 and TRBJ2-7; possible D gene TRBD1, 6 bases. This CDR3 has 16 amino acids. Deletions cut 6 bases from V and 2 bases from J, with 20 bases between. CDR1 and CDR2 from the germline V gene are MNHNS and SASEGT. This chain's CDR3 is CASRQTRADSAYEQYF. The CDR3 nucleotides read TGTGCCAGCAGACAGACCAGAGCGGACAGCGCCTACGAGCAGTACTTC.

This clonotype was seen once. Relative to the germline gene, one junction end is altered; a read error may explain this. J is TRBJ1-6 and V is TRBV29-1; a possible D gene is TRBD1 (5 bases). Germline lookup yields CDR1 SQVTM and CDR2 ANQGSEA. CDR3 length: 13 amino acids. The CDR3 is CSVKDTLDSPFHF. CDR3 nucleotides: TGCAGCGTGAAGGACACGTTAGATTCACCCTTCCACTTC.

This clonotype was found many times. This chain links TRBV19 with TRBJ2-1; D is uncertain. From germline, CDR1 is LNHDA and CDR2 SQIVND (reference sequence). V lost 6 bases, J lost 7 bases, and 19 bases lay in between. The CDR3 runs 15 residues. CDR3 sequence: CASSSGSLGWNEQFF. The CDR3 bases are TGTGCCAGTAGCTCGGGCTCCCTGGGTTGGAATGAGCAGTTCTTC.

In its sample, this clonotype is medium-sized. This chain links TRBV4-3 with TRBJ2-2, with no clear D. Germline assignment: CDR1 LGHNA and CDR2 YSLEER. V was clipped by 5 bases and J by 9 bases, with 16 bases between them. CDR3 length: 14 residues. The CDR3 DNA is TGCGCCAGCAGCAGCCGCGCCGAAGGCAGGGAGCTGTTTTTT. This encodes CASSSRAEGRELFF.

This clonotype was seen more than once but under ten times. The chain is built from TRBV6-1 and TRBJ1-4, with D perhaps TRBD1 (6 bases). CDR3 length: 15 residues. Deletions cut 6 bases from V and 7 bases from J, with 18 bases between. Germline assignment: CDR1 MNHNS and CDR2 SASEGT. The CDR3 nucleotides read TGTGCCAGCAGGAGAGACGGACAGCAAAGTGAAAAACTGTTTTTT. This encodes CASRRDGQQSEKLFF.

V is TRBV6-5 and J is TRBJ1-5; D uncertain. From germline, CDR1 is MNHEY and CDR2 SVGAGI. This CDR3 region has 15 residues. Trimming pared 5 bases from V and 7 bases from J, leaving 18 bases between. The CDR3 nucleotides are TGTGCCAGCAGTCGACGGGTCAGAGACAACCAGCCCCAGCATTTT. As protein: CASSRRVRDNQPQHF.

The chain carries TRBV7-3 and TRBJ2-2; no definite D call. In germline, CDR1 is SGHTA, CDR2 FQGTGA. The V and J ends lost 2 bases and 4 bases respectively, with 8 bases between them. This CDR3 region has 14 residues. The CDR3 bases are TGTGCCAGCAGCTTAGGCTCTACCACCGGGGAGCTGTTTTTT. Its translation is CASSLGSTTGELFF. The full variable domain, completed using reference TRBV7-3 and TRBJ2-2, is GAGVSQTPSNKVTEKGKYVELRCDPISGHTALYWYRQSLGQGPEFLIYFQGTGAADDSGLPNDRFFAVRPEGSVSTLKIQRTERGDSAVYLCASSLGSTTGELFFGEGSRLTVL.

This clonotype showed up just a few times. The chain joins TRBV10-3 to TRBJ1-2; TRBD1 aligns across 8 bases. V trimming: 6 bases; J trimming: 5 bases; junction bases outside the gene matches: 8. The CDR3 is 14 residues long. Per germline, CDR1 ENHRY and CDR2 SYGVKD. The CDR3 DNA reads TGTGCCATCAGCAGGACAGGGCACCGATATGGCTACACCTTC. It encodes CAISRTGHRYGYTF.

The rearrangement joins TRBV29-1 to TRBJ1-1, with D possibly TRBD1 on 6 matching bases. The germline V gene encodes CDR1 SQVTM and CDR2 ANQGSEA. V lost 3 bases and J 4 bases, leaving 12 bases between the germline ends. This CDR3 region has 13 residues. The CDR3 region is CSVDAGATTEAFF. CDR3 DNA sequence: TGCAGCGTTGATGCAGGGGCAACCACTGAAGCTTTCTTT. The full variable domain, completed using reference TRBV29-1 and TRBJ1-1, is SAVISQKPSRDICQRGTSLTIQCQVDSQVTMMFWYRQQPGQSLTLIATANQGSEATYESGFVIDKFPISRPNLTFSTLTVSNMSPEDSSIYLCSVDAGATTEAFFGQGTRLTVV.

This chain uses TRBV2 with TRBJ2-7; TRBD1 matches at 7 bases. V lost 7 bases, J lost 2 bases, and 8 bases stayed unmatched. The CDR3 contains 14 residues. CDR1 and CDR2 (germline): SNHLY, FYNNEI. CDR3 in amino acids: CASIWGTDTYEQYF. The DNA for the CDR3 is TGTGCCAGCATTTGGGGGACAGACACCTACGAGCAGTACTTC.

The gene calls are TRBV10-3 and TRBJ2-7, with D maybe TRBD1 (6 bases). The germline V gene has CDR1 ENHRY and CDR2 SYGVKD. The V and J ends lost 0 bases and 2 bases respectively, with 8 bases between them. The CDR3 contains 14 residues. DNA for the CDR3: TGTGCCATCAGTGAGTCGGGGGCCACCTACGAGCAGTACTTC. Translation: CAISESGATYEQYF.

By its share, this clonotype is medium-sized. The gene calls are TRBV7-9 and TRBJ1-2; no clear D gene. Germline-derived CDR1 and CDR2 are SEHNR and FQNEAQ (reference sequence). Trimming took 1 base from V and 4 from J, leaving 10 bases between them. CDR3 length equals 14 residues. The CDR3, as DNA: TGTGCCAGCAGCTTAGACCATTGGAGCTATGGCTACACCTTC. This encodes CASSLDHWSYGYTF.

This clonotype showed up just a few times. The V gene is TRBV12-3 or TRBV12-4, the J gene TRBJ2-7; D might be TRBD2 (6 bases). Trimming took off 7 bases at V and 2 bases at J, with 12 bases between the two ends. The CDR3 covers 13 residues. CDR3 in amino acids: CASTYGSAYEQYF. The CDR3 nucleotides are TGTGCCAGCACTTACGGGAGCGCCTACGAGCAGTACTTC.

This chain uses TRBV2 with TRBJ1-4; weak D call: TRBD1 (5 bases). CDR3 length equals 14 residues. Germline V gene data show CDR1 as SNHLY and CDR2 as FYNNEI. CDR3 DNA sequence: TGTGCTAGAGACACGACAGTAGCTAATGAAAAACTGTTTTTT. Protein sequence: CARDTTVANEKLFF.

A note on this clonotype: This may be a read error, as it is one base from a much larger clone. The DNA of the CDR3 is TGTGCCAGCAGCCCTTGGGGGCTCTGGGAGCAGAACTTC. This gives the protein CASSPWGLWEQNF. This chain uses TRBV7-9 with TRBJ2-7; D is possibly TRBD1 (6 bases). The germline CDR1 and CDR2 sequences are SEHNR and FQNEAQ (reference sequence). The CDR3 spans 13 residues.

The table lists this clonotype with a few counts. The rearrangement joins TRBV24-1 to TRBJ1-5, with D possibly being TRBD1 (5 bases). Germline CDR1 and CDR2: KGHDR and SFDVKD. The germline V and J ends were trimmed by 4 bases and 1 base, with 13 bases remaining between them. There are 16 residues in the CDR3. CDR3 sequence reads: CATSESQGASNQPQHF. The CDR3 DNA reads TGTGCCACCAGTGAGTCTCAGGGAGCCAGCAATCAGCCCCAGCATTTT.

The chain joins TRBV20-1 to TRBJ1-2; no clear D. From germline, CDR1 is DFQATT and CDR2 SNEGSKA (reference sequence). The CDR3 consists of 14 residues. V was trimmed by 4 bases and J by 4 bases, leaving 16 bases between them. The CDR3 sequence: CSAKTTDFGYGYTF. Written as DNA, the CDR3 is TGCAGTGCTAAAACGACCGACTTCGGCTATGGCTACACCTTC.

Only a few counts were recorded for this clonotype. V gene TRBV7-8 combines with J gene TRBJ1-6; D not certain. Trimming removed 1 base at V and 7 bases at J, with 11 bases between. The CDR3 loop spans 15 amino acids. Germline V lookup: CDR1 SGHVS, CDR2 FQNEAQ. Here the CDR3 reads CASSLEYKGNSPLHF. CDR3 nucleotide sequence: TGTGCCAGCAGCTTAGAATACAAGGGCAATTCACCCCTCCACTTT.

J is TRBJ1-2 and V is TRBV7-2; 11 bases are a match to TRBD1. The CDR3 is 14 amino acids. The germline gives CDR1 SGHTA, CDR2 FQGNSA. V lost 5 bases to trimming and J lost 3 bases; unmatched junction nucleotides: 2. The CDR3 spells CASSRDRGDYGYTF. The CDR3 DNA sequence: TGTGCCAGCAGCCGGGACAGGGGGGACTATGGCTACACCTTC.